The 11 T cell receptor beta chains presented below share a single source sample, sequenced in a study of T-cell reconstitution after alpha-beta-depleted transplantation in children. Unique molecular identifiers were used in preparing the TCRbeta library. MiXCR was run by TCRdb on the PCR reads, yielding one entry per CDR3 protein. This table holds some 250,000 distinct CDR3 sequences, approximately 12% found once. Sequencing was performed on PBMCs from the stem cell graft donor, taken from the stem cell graft. The source is a human donor who donated a stem cell graft to a child with acute lymphoblastic leukemia.

This chain joins TRBV5-1 and TRBJ2-5; 8 bases are shared with TRBD1. V dropped 4 bases and J dropped 4; count of bases not matched to a gene: 12. This CDR3 has 16 amino acids. CDR1 SGHRS and CDR2 YFSETQ come from the germline V gene. Here the CDR3 DNA reads TGCGCCAGCAGCCCCTGGACAGGGCCTGGCGGAGAGACCCAGTACTTC. As protein: CASSPWTGPGGETQYF.

This clonotype was seen a few times. This sequence joins TRBV4-2 and TRBJ1-4; unclear D gene. CDR1 is LGHNA and CDR2 is YNFKEQ in the germline V gene. The CDR3 spans 16 residues. V was clipped by 1 base and J by 0 bases, with 9 bases between them. This CDR3 reads CASSQVLRTTNEKLFF. CDR3 DNA sequence: TGTGCCAGCAGCCAAGTGTTGCGGACAACTAATGAAAAACTGTTTTTT.

This clonotype was seen many times. The chain recombines TRBV29-1 with TRBJ2-5; D remains ambiguous. CDR1 SQVTM and CDR2 ANQGSEA come from the germline V gene. The CDR3 has 12 residues. V was trimmed by 3 bases and J by 0 bases, leaving 5 bases between them. The CDR3 DNA reads as TGCAGCGTTGAGCAGCACCAAGAGACCCAGTACTTC. It is translated as CSVEQHQETQYF.

This clonotype was observed a handful of times. V is TRBV5-4 and J is TRBJ2-3; TRBD1 aligns across 8 bases. Germline lookup yields CDR1 SGHNT and CDR2 YYREEE (reference sequence). The CDR3 has 14 residues. After removal of 0 bases from V and 5 bases from J, the junction contained 2 bases not matched to a gene. CDR3 protein: CASSLGRGQDTQYF. Written as DNA, the CDR3 is TGTGCCAGCAGCTTGGGCAGGGGGCAAGATACGCAGTATTTT. The full variable domain, completed using reference TRBV5-4 and TRBJ2-3, is ETGVTQSPTHLIKTRGQQVTLRCSSQSGHNTVSWYQQALGQGPQFIFQYYREEENGRGNFPPRFSGLQFPNYSSELNVNALELDDSALYLCASSLGRGQDTQYFGPGTRLTVL.

This clonotype was counted ten times or more. This sequence joins TRBV10-3 and TRBJ2-6; TRBD2 matches 7 bases. J lost 3 bases, V lost 5 bases, and 4 bases had no gene match. CDR1 is ENHRY, CDR2 SYGVKD, per germline. The CDR3 spans 15 residues. CDR3 sequence: CAISNRGVGANVLTF. CDR3 nucleotides: TGTGCCATCAGTAACCGGGGGGTTGGGGCCAACGTCCTGACTTTC.

This clonotype appeared many times. The rearrangement joins TRBV11-2 to TRBJ2-3; D is undetermined. V lost 0 bases and J 6 bases, leaving 16 bases between the germline ends. CDR3 length: 16 residues. Germline-derived CDR1 and CDR2 are SGHAT and FQNNGV. CDR3 nucleotides: TGTGCCAGCAGCTTAGATTTAGGGCCGGGCGTCGATACGCAGTATTTT. Translation: CASSLDLGPGVDTQYF. Full variable domain (rest looked up from reference TRBV11-2 and TRBJ2-3): EAGVAQSPRYKIIEKRQSVAFWCNPISGHATLYWYQQILGQGPKLLIQFQNNGVVDDSQLPKDRFSAERLKGVDSTLKIQPAKLEDSAVYLCASSLDLGPGVDTQYFGPGTRLTVL.

The chain links TRBV28 to TRBJ1-2; D is ambiguous. This CDR3 region has 13 residues. CDR1 and CDR2 from the germline V gene are MDHEN and SYDVKM. The V end lost 8 bases, the J end lost 4 bases, and 14 bases lay between the germline ends. CDR3 sequence (DNA): TGTGCCAGCCGGTTGGACGGCACCTATGGCTACACCTTC. Translated: CASRLDGTYGYTF.

This clonotype was seen at least ten times. CDR3 sequence reads: CSVLSVGGGDYGYTF. The CDR3 coding sequence is TGCAGCGTTTTAAGCGTAGGTGGGGGGGACTATGGCTACACCTTC. This sequence joins TRBV29-1 and TRBJ1-2, with a weak D call TRBD1 (5 bases). V lost 5 bases and J 3 bases, leaving 19 bases between the germline ends. Per the germline V gene, CDR1 is SQVTM and CDR2 is ANQGSEA. The length of the CDR3 is 15 residues.

This clonotype was seen repeatedly, ten times or more. The V call is TRBV20-1, the J call TRBJ2-7; unclear D gene. Trimming shortened V by 3 bases and J by 2 bases, and 5 bases separated the two germline ends. CDR1 and CDR2 from the germline V gene are DFQATT and SNEGSKA (reference sequence). The CDR3 runs to 11 residues. As DNA, the CDR3 is TGCAGTGCTAGGGGAACCTACGAGCAGTACTTC. Protein product: CSARGTYEQYF.

This clonotype showed up just a few times. This sequence joins TRBV19 and TRBJ1-5, with TRBD1 matching over 8 bases. Germline V gene sequence: CDR1 LNHDA, CDR2 SQIVND (reference sequence). Trimming at V came to 8 bases and at J to 5 bases, leaving 5 bases not matched to a gene. There are 13 residues in the CDR3. The CDR3 DNA is TGTGCCAGTTCGGACAGGGACCATCAGCCCCAGCATTTT. It yields the protein CASSDRDHQPQHF.

The table lists this clonotype with many counts. V is TRBV12-3 or TRBV12-4 and J is TRBJ2-1; no clear D. The CDR3 totals 12 residues. V was cut by 7 bases and J by 10 bases, with 14 bases left in between. CDR3 sequence reads: CASTPRASEQFF. CDR3 DNA: TGTGCCAGCACCCCACGTGCGAGCGAGCAGTTCTTC.